This TCR beta chain emerged from a study of blood T cell repertoires in COVID-19. The wider study: Specimens from acute and convalescent COVID-19 originated in the United States, Italy and Spain. PBMCs, B-cell-depleted T cells, or T cells provided the cDNA or gDNA that made up the material.

Trimming stripped 5 bases from V and 5 bases from J, with 16 bases between. The germline V gene encodes CDR1 LNHNV and CDR2 YYDKDF (reference sequence). The CDR3 loop spans 14 amino acids. Original processing methods: Estimation of nucleated cell counts was performed using reference gene primer amplification. Sequenced by immunoSEQ multiplex PCR; TCRdb stores in-frame clones only, minus some. V and J calls and clone size come straight from that table; D and trimming were deduced from the DNA. Among around 70,000 clones listed, approximately 89% were seen once. The chain joins TRBV15 to TRBJ2-7; a possible D gene is TRBD2 (6 bases). The sequenced sample consisted of peripheral blood. The sequence was obtained from a human donor in a cohort sampled during active COVID-19. The CDR3: CATSPRTGGNEQYF. CDR3 sequence (DNA): TGTGCCACCAGCCCCAGGACCGGGGGAAACGAGCAGTACTTC.